This T cell receptor beta chain derives from a study of pediatric ulcerative colitis. Rectal tissue came from one to two pinch biopsies taken at colonoscopy. TCRdb's copy holds only in-frame clones and misses some; the assay was immunoSEQ multiplex PCR. The table records approximately 17,000 clones, 80% of them present only once. The CDR3 loop spans 15 amino acids. Germline V gives CDR1 MNHEY, CDR2 SVGAGI. V lost 8 bases and J 4 bases, leaving 20 bases between the germline ends. The specimen sequenced was gut tissue. This clonotype was obtained from a boy younger than 18 who was a control in a study of pediatric ulcerative colitis. The chain links TRBV6-5 to TRBJ2-5; D tentatively fits TRBD1 or TRBD2 (6 bases each). The chain's CDR3 is CASYPRRGRGETQYF. CDR3 DNA: TGTGCCAGCTACCCGCGCCGGGGGCGCGGAGAGACCCAGTACTTC.